This entry lists 26 T cell receptor beta chains sequenced from one sample in a study of T cell responses to AZD1222 COVID-19 vaccine (dated by TCRdb to the early 2020s). Interpreted using the paper, the time point label stands for: baseline before first vaccination. Library generation was performed with the immunoSEQ multiplex PCR assay. This is the immuneACCESS table as TCRdb keeps it, with only in-frame sequences that have V and J called. A part of the clones is gone; compared with another copy, unresolved V genes explain less than half, and the rest is unexplained. The sample contains around 30,000 clones, about 94% of them found a single time. The leading ten clones occupy 8.1% of the sample. This material consisted of peripheral blood, taken on day 0 of AZD1222 vaccination. Every receptor here comes from an adult in good health.

The chain recombines TRBV29-1 with TRBJ2-7; no clear D. CDR1 is SQVTM, CDR2 ANQGSEA, per germline. This CDR3 spans 11 amino acids. Trimming stripped 4 bases from V and 7 bases from J, with 11 bases between. The CDR3 is CSVGGRWEQYF. Written as DNA, the CDR3 is TGCAGCGTTGGAGGTCGGTGGGAGCAGTACTTC.

In DNA form, the CDR3 reads TGCAGTGCTCGTGGTTTATCGGGAGATTCGCGAGAGACCCAGTACTTC. Its protein product is CSARGLSGDSRETQYF. The chain joins TRBV20-1 to TRBJ2-5; perhaps TRBD2 as D (6 bases). The length of the CDR3 is 16 residues. Germline CDR1 is DFQATT and CDR2 is SNEGSKA (reference sequence). V was pared by 5 bases and J by 4 bases, with 23 bases between.

The chain couples TRBV18 to TRBJ1-1, with 9 nucleotides matching TRBD1. With 2 bases clipped from V and 0 bases from J, the junction kept 4 bases outside the gene matches. CDR3 length: 16 amino acids. Germline assignment: CDR1 KGHSH and CDR2 LQKENI. This CDR3 reads CASSPKQGAVNTEAFF. CDR3 coding DNA: TGTGCCAGCTCACCAAAACAGGGGGCGGTGAACACTGAAGCTTTCTTT.

The V call is TRBV5-1, the J call TRBJ1-2; D is unresolved. This CDR3 has 14 amino acids. Trimming pared 0 bases from V and 8 bases from J, leaving 14 bases between. CDR1 and CDR2 from the germline V gene are SGHRS and YFSETQ. For the CDR3, the DNA is TGCGCCAGCAGCTTGGGAGGGTCGCTTGGAGGCTACACCTTC. Translating it yields CASSLGGSLGGYTF.

V and J are TRBV5-4 and TRBJ1-3; D is perhaps TRBD1 (6 bases). Trimming shortened V by 2 bases and J by 0 bases, and 6 bases separated the two germline ends. The CDR3 runs to 14 residues. Per the germline V gene, CDR1 is SGHNT and CDR2 is YYREEE (reference sequence). The CDR3 loop is CASSLGGSGNTIYF. CDR3 DNA: TGTGCCAGCAGCTTAGGGGGCTCTGGAAACACCATATATTTT.

The genes are TRBV6-5 and TRBJ1-2; D is unresolved. Germline CDR1 is MNHEY and CDR2 is SVGAGI. Trimming removed 8 bases from V and 4 bases from J, with 8 bases in between. CDR3 length equals 11 residues. The DNA for the CDR3 is TGTGCCAGCCTCATTTCCTATGGCTACACCTTC. Encoded protein: CASLISYGYTF.

The rearrangement joins TRBV11-2 to TRBJ1-1; maybe TRBD1 (5 bases). There are 18 residues in the CDR3. Germline V gene sequence: CDR1 SGHAT, CDR2 FQNNGV. V was pared by 3 bases and J by 0 bases, with 20 bases between. Here the CDR3 DNA reads TGTGCCAGCAGCTTGTCTCCGGGACCAGGCTTCATGAACACTGAAGCTTTCTTT. The encoded protein is CASSLSPGPGFMNTEAFF.

This chain links TRBV9 with TRBJ1-1, with D perhaps TRBD1 (5 bases). CDR1 and CDR2 (germline): SGDLS, YYNGEE. The CDR3 has 12 amino acids. Trimming took off 5 bases at V and 8 bases at J, with 13 bases between the two ends. In DNA, the CDR3 is TGTGCCAGCAGTAGGCAAGGGACGGAAGCTTTCTTT. Its translation is CASSRQGTEAFF.

This clone was seen a few times. The rearrangement joins TRBV4-3 to TRBJ1-2, with D maybe TRBD1 (5 bases). V shed 0 bases and J shed 8 bases, with 19 bases lying between them. The CDR3 is made up of 16 amino acids. CDR1 is LGHNA, CDR2 YSLEER, per germline. CDR3 in DNA: TGCGCCAGCAGCCAAGATCTCAGGGTACGGGGTGTGGGCTACACCTTC. Its protein is CASSQDLRVRGVGYTF.

J is TRBJ2-4 and V is TRBV14, with a possible D match to TRBD2 (5 bases). The CDR3 is made up of 14 amino acids. Looked up from germline, CDR1 is SGHDN and CDR2 is FVKESK. V shed 4 bases and J shed 8 bases, with 15 bases lying between them. The CDR3 protein is CASSPDWGEDIQYF. For the CDR3, the DNA is TGTGCCAGCAGCCCGGACTGGGGAGAGGACATTCAGTACTTC.

This clone was found a few times. V gene TRBV14 combines with J gene TRBJ2-2; the D gene is possibly TRBD2 (5 bases). Trimming stripped 0 bases from V and 4 bases from J, with 21 bases between. The CDR3 is 19 amino acids. Germline V lookup: CDR1 SGHDN, CDR2 FVKESK. The CDR3, as DNA: TGTGCCAGCAGCCAAGATTTATCGGGGTTTTCGTGGGGCACCGGGGAGCTGTTTTTT. Translation gives CASSQDLSGFSWGTGELFF.

This chain uses TRBV5-1 with TRBJ2-1; D is perhaps TRBD2 (6 bases). Germline V gene sequence: CDR1 SGHRS, CDR2 YFSETQ. The germline V and J ends were trimmed by 0 bases and 5 bases, with 12 bases remaining between them. This CDR3 has 15 amino acids. The CDR3 sequence: CASSLAASVNNEQFF. CDR3 bases: TGCGCCAGCAGCTTGGCTGCTAGCGTCAACAATGAGCAGTTCTTC.

The CDR3 loop reads CASSERQDNSPLHF. The DNA of the CDR3 is TGTGCCAGCAGTGAAAGACAGGATAATTCACCCCTCCACTTT. This chain joins TRBV2 and TRBJ1-6; tentative D call: TRBD1 (6 bases). V dropped 2 bases and J dropped 5 bases, with 7 bases sitting between them. From germline, CDR1 is SNHLY and CDR2 FYNNEI. This CDR3 is built from 14 residues.

A single count supports this clone. The gene calls are TRBV4-1 and TRBJ2-7; TRBD2 matches 11 bases. The CDR3 contains 15 residues. Trimming cost V 1 base and J 4 bases; bases outside gene matches: 3. Germline V gene data show CDR1 as MGHRA and CDR2 as YSYEKL. This CDR3 reads CASSQVLAGGYEQYF. DNA for the CDR3: TGCGCCAGCAGCCAAGTTCTAGCGGGGGGATACGAGCAGTACTTC.

This clone appeared once. The chain links TRBV5-6 to TRBJ2-7; 9 bases align to TRBD2. The CDR3 totals 14 residues. Germline CDR1 reads SGHDT; CDR2 reads YYEEEE. The ends lost 4 bases at V and 2 bases at J; junction bases unmatched: 4. CDR3 sequence (DNA): TGTGCCAGCAGCCAACCTAGCGGGGCCTACGAGCAGTACTTC. It specifies CASSQPSGAYEQYF.

In this sample, this clone turned up once. The genes are TRBV30 and TRBJ1-5, with D perhaps matching TRBD1 (5 bases). Looked up from germline, CDR1 is GTSNPN and CDR2 is SVGIG (reference sequence). V lost 3 bases, J lost 5 bases, and 11 bases lay in between. This CDR3 spans 13 amino acids. CDR3 DNA: TGTGCCTGGAGCCGGGACCAAGATCAGCCCCAGCATTTT. This gives the protein CAWSRDQDQPQHF.

V gene TRBV25-1 combines with J gene TRBJ2-7; no clear D. The length of the CDR3 is 13 residues. Germline lookup yields CDR1 MGHDK and CDR2 SYGVNS. Deletions cut 0 bases from V and 3 bases from J, with 6 bases between. In DNA, the CDR3 is TGTGCCAGCAGTGAATATGTGGGCTACGAGCAGTACTTC. Protein: CASSEYVGYEQYF.

The rearrangement links TRBV28 to TRBJ2-3, with TRBD1 matching over 10 bases. V shed 4 bases and J 2 bases; nucleotides not matched to a gene: 6. Germline V gene lookup returns CDR1 MDHEN and CDR2 SYDVKM. The CDR3 length is 16 residues. The CDR3 nucleotides read TGTGCCAGCAGTTCCAGACAGGGGGCATCCACAGATACGCAGTATTTT. Its translation is CASSSRQGASTDTQYF.

The J gene is TRBJ2-5, the V gene TRBV10-1; a weak D match, TRBD1 (6 bases). The CDR3 totals 15 residues. The germline V gene encodes CDR1 WNHNN and CDR2 SYGVQD (reference sequence). V lost 0 bases to trimming and J lost 1 base, with 9 bases between them. CDR3 loop: CASSESRGGQETQYF. The CDR3 DNA reads as TGCGCCAGCAGTGAGTCAAGAGGGGGCCAAGAGACCCAGTACTTC.

V and J are TRBV18 and TRBJ2-7; D gene uncertain. This CDR3 comprises 13 residues. Trimming took off 1 base at V and 4 bases at J, with 8 bases between the two ends. Germline CDR1 is KGHSH and CDR2 is LQKENI. Here the CDR3 reads CASSPLVEYEQYF. The CDR3 DNA is TGTGCCAGCTCACCACTAGTCGAGTACGAGCAGTACTTC. Looking up the rest from reference TRBV18 and TRBJ2-7 gives the full variable domain: NAGVMQNPRHLVRRRGQEARLRCSPMKGHSHVYWYRQLPEEGLKFMVYLQKENIIDESGMPKERFSAEFPKEGPSILRIQQVVRGDSAAYFCASSPLVEYEQYFGPGTRLTVT.

The rearrangement joins TRBV2 to TRBJ1-1; perhaps TRBD1 as D (5 bases). The CDR3 is 14 residues long. Trimming shortened V by 6 bases and J by 10 bases, and 21 bases separated the two germline ends. Germline CDR1 is SNHLY and CDR2 is FYNNEI. As DNA, the CDR3 is TGTGCCAGCAGGAAGGGGCAGGGAGGGCTTGGAGCTTTCTTT. Residues: CASRKGQGGLGAFF.

This rearrangement joins TRBV30 to TRBJ2-6; D unresolved. The CDR3 contains 16 residues. Deletions cut 2 bases from V and 0 bases from J, with 11 bases between. From germline, CDR1 is GTSNPN and CDR2 SVGIG (reference sequence). CDR3 residues: CAWSLVPRSGANVLTF. Written as DNA, the CDR3 is TGTGCCTGGAGTCTAGTCCCACGCTCTGGGGCCAACGTCCTGACTTTC.

This rearrangement joins TRBV5-6 to TRBJ1-4; D unresolved. Trimming removed 4 bases from V and 7 bases from J, with 17 bases in between. CDR3 length equals 15 residues. Per germline, CDR1 SGHDT and CDR2 YYEEEE. The CDR3 DNA follows: TGTGCCAGCAGCCCCTTAGATTCCGGCGGTGAAAAACTGTTTTTT. Translation: CASSPLDSGGEKLFF.

The chain joins TRBV5-6 to TRBJ1-1; a possible D gene is TRBD1 (6 bases). Germline CDR1 reads SGHDT; CDR2 reads YYEEEE. V was cut by 2 bases and J by 6 bases, with 14 bases left in between. The CDR3 is 14 residues long. CDR3 DNA sequence: TGTGCCAGCAGCTTTGGCAGGGGAAGTTCTGAAGCTTTCTTT. Its protein product is CASSFGRGSSEAFF.

V gene TRBV30 combines with J gene TRBJ2-7, with D possibly matching TRBD1 (6 bases). Between the trimmed V and J ends, which lost 8 bases and 5 bases, there was a span of 13 bases. The V gene's germline CDR1 is GTSNPN and CDR2 SVGIG (reference sequence). The CDR3 extends over 11 amino acids. CDR3 region: CAGGPDNEQYF. CDR3 coding DNA: TGTGCCGGGGGCCCGGACAACGAGCAGTACTTC. Using reference TRBV30 and TRBJ2-7 for the parts outside the CDR3, the full variable domain is SQTIHQWPATLVQPVGSPLSLECTVEGTSNPNLYWYRQAAGRGLQLLFYSVGIGQISSEVPQNLSASRPQDRQFILSSKKLLLSDSGFYLCAGGPDNEQYFGPGTRLTVT.

The chain carries TRBV18 and TRBJ1-5, with 7 bases matching TRBD1. The CDR3 contains 15 residues. The germline CDR1 and CDR2 sequences are KGHSH and LQKENI. The ends lost 4 bases at V and 0 bases at J; junction bases unmatched: 3. CDR3 nucleotide sequence: TGTGCCAGCTCACGACAGGGAATTAGCAATCAGCCCCAGCATTTT. Its translation is CASSRQGISNQPQHF.